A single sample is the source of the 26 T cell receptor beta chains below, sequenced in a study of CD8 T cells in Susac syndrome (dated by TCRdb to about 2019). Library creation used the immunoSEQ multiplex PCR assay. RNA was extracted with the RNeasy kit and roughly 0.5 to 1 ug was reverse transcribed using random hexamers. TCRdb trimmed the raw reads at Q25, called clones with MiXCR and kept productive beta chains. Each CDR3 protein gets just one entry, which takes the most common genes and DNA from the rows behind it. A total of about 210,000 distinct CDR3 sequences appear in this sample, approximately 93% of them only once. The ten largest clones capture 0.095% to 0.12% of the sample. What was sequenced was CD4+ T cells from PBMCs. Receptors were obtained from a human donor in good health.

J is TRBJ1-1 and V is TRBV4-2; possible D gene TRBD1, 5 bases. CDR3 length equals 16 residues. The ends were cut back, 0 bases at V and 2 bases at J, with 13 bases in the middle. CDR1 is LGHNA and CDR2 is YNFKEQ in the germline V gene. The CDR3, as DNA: TGTGCCAGCAGCCAAGATTGGCGAGGGGTCAACACTGAAGCTTTCTTT. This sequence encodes CASSQDWRGVNTEAFF.

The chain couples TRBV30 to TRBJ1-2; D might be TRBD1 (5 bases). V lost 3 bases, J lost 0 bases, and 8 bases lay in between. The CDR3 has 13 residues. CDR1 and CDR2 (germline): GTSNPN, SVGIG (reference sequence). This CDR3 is CAWSGTANYGYTF. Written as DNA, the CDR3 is TGTGCCTGGAGCGGGACGGCTAACTATGGCTACACCTTC.

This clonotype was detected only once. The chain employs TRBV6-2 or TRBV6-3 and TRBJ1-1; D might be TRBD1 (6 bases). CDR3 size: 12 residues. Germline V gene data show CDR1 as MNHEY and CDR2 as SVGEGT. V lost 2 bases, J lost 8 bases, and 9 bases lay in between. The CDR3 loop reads CASSYIGTEAFF. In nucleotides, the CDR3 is TGTGCCAGCAGTTACATAGGGACAGAAGCTTTCTTT.

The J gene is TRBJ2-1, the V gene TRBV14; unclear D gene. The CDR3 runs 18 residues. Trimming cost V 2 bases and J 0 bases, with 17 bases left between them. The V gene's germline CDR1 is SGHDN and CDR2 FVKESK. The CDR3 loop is CASSQISYGRYSYNEQFF. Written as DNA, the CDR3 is TGTGCCAGCAGCCAAATTTCATATGGGCGATACTCCTACAATGAGCAGTTCTTC. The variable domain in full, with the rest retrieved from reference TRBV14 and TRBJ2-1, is EAGVTQFPSHSVIEKGQTVTLRCDPISGHDNLYWYRRVMGKEIKFLLHFVKESKQDESGMPNNRFLAERTGGTYSTLKVQPAELEDSGVYFCASSQISYGRYSYNEQFFGPGTRLTVL.

DNA of the CDR3: TGCGCCAGCAGCCCCCAGTTCGGGGCCAGGTACAGCGAGCAGTACTTC. It translates to CASSPQFGARYSEQYF. The V call is TRBV4-1, the J call TRBJ2-7; tentatively, D is TRBD1 or TRBD2 (5 bases each). This CDR3 is built from 16 residues. With 4 bases removed from V and 6 bases from J, the gap between germline ends came to 22 bases. Germline V lookup: CDR1 MGHRA, CDR2 YSYEKL.

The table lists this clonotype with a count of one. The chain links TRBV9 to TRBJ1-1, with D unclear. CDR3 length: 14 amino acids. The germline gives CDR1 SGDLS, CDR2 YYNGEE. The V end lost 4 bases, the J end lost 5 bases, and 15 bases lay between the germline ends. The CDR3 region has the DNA TGTGCCAGCAGCCCCCGGACGGAGCTGACTGAAGCTTTCTTT. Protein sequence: CASSPRTELTEAFF.

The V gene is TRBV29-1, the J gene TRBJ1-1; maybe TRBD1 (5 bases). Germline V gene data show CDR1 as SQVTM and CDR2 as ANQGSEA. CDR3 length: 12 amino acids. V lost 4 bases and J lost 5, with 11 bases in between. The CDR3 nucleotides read TGCAGCGTTGGCCGGGGCCCTACTGAAGCTTTCTTT. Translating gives CSVGRGPTEAFF.

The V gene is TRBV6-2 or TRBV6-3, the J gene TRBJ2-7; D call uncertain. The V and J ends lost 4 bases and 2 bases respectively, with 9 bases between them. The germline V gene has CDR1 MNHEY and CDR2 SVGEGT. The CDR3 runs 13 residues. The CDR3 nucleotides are TGTGCCAGCAGTTTGAGCAGAACCTACGAGCAGTACGTC. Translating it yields CASSLSRTYEQYV.

The chain's CDR3 is CASSSAGGRGTGELFF. In DNA form, the CDR3 reads TGTGCCAGCAGCTCCGCGGGGGGCAGAGGCACCGGGGAGCTGTTTTTT. The chain joins TRBV5-6 to TRBJ2-2, with 8 bases that match TRBD2. CDR3 length: 16 residues. The V gene end was trimmed by 3 bases and the J gene end by 4 bases; junction bases not matched to a gene: 8. Germline V gives CDR1 SGHDT, CDR2 YYEEEE.

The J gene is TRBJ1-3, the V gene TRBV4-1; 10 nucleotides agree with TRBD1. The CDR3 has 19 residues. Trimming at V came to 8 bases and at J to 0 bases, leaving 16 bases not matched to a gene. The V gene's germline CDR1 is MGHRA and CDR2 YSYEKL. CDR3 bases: TGCGCCAGCGGAAAAACCGGGACAGGGGAAAAAATCTCTGGAAACACCATATATTTT. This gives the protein CASGKTGTGEKISGNTIYF.

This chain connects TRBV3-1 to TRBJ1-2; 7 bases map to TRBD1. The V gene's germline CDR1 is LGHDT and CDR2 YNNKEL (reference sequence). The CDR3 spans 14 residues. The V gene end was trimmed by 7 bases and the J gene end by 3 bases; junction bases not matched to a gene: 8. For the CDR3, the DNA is TGTGCCAGCACCCAGGGGGACGGGTACTATGGCTACACCTTC. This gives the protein CASTQGDGYYGYTF. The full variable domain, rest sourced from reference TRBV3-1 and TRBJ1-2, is DTAVSQTPKYLVTQMGNDKSIKCEQNLGHDTMYWYKQDSKKFLKIMFSYNNKELIINETVPNRFSPKSPDKAHLNLHINSLELGDSAVYFCASTQGDGYYGYTFGSGTRLTVV.

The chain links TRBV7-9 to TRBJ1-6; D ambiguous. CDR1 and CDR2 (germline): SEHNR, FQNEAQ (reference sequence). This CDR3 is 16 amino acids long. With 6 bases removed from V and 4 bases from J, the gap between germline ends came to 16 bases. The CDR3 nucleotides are TGTGCCAGCAGTTTCGGCCTATCATCTTATAATTCACCCCTCCACTTT. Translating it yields CASSFGLSSYNSPLHF. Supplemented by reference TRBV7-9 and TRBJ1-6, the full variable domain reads DTGVSQNPRHKITKRGQNVTFRCDPISEHNRLYWYRQTLGQGPEFLTYFQNEAQLEKSRLLSDRFSAERPKGSFSTLEIQRTEQGDSAMYLCASSFGLSSYNSPLHFGNGTRLTVT.

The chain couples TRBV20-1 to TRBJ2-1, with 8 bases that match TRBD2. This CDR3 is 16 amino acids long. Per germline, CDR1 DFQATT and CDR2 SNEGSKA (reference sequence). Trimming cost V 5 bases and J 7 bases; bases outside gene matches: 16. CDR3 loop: CSAPRGSGGNGNEQFF. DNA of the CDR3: TGCAGTGCTCCCAGGGGCTCGGGGGGGAATGGAAATGAGCAGTTCTTC.

Written as DNA, the CDR3 is TGCGCCAGCAGCCAAGATGGAGCAACCAACGCTTACAATGAGCAGTTCTTC. Protein sequence: CASSQDGATNAYNEQFF. The V and J genes are TRBV4-3 and TRBJ2-1; D gene uncertain. Trimming stripped 0 bases from V and 4 bases from J, with 16 bases between. CDR3 length: 17 residues. Germline V CDR1 and CDR2: LGHNA, YSLEER.

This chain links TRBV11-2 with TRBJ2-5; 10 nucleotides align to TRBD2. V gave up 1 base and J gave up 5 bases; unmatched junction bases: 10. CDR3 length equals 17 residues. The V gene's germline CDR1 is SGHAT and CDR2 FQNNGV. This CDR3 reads CASSLGPAGGPQETQYF. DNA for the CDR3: TGTGCCAGCAGCTTAGGCCCAGCGGGGGGGCCTCAGGAGACCCAGTACTTC.

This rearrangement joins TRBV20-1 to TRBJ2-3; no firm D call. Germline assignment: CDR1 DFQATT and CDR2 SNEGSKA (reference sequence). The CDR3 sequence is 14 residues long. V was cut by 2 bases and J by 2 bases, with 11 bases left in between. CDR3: CSARFIRYTDTQYF. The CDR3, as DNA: TGCAGTGCTAGATTCATACGCTACACAGATACGCAGTATTTT.

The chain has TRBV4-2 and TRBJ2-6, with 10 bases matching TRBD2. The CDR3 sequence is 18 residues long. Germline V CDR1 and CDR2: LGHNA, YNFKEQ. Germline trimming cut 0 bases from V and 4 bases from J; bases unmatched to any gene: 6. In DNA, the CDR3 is TGTGCCAGCAGCCAAGATTTAGCGGGGGGCCCCGGGGCCAACGTCCTGACTTTC. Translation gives CASSQDLAGGPGANVLTF.

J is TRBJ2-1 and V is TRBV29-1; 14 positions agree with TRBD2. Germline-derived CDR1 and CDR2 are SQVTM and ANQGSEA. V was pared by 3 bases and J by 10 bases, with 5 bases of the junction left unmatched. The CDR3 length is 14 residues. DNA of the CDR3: TGCAGCGTTGACCGACTAGCGGGGGGGAGCGAGCAGTTCTTC. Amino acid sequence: CSVDRLAGGSEQFF.

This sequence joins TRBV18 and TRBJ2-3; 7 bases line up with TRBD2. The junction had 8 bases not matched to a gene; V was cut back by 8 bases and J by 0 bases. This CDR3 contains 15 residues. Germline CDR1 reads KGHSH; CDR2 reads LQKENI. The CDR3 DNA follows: TGTGCCAGCAGATCTAGCGGCTCTAGCACAGATACGCAGTATTTT. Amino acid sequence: CASRSSGSSTDTQYF.

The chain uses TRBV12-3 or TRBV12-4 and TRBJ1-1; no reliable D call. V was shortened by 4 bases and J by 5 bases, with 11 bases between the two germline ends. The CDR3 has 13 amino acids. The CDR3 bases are TGTGCCAGCAGTTCTTGGGGTAAAACTGAAGCTTTCTTT. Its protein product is CASSSWGKTEAFF.

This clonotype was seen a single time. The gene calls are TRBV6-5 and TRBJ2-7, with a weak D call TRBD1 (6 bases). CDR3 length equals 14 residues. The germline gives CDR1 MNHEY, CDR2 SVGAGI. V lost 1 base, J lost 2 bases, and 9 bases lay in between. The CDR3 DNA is TGTGCCAGCAGTTACTTGGCAGGGGCCTACGAGCAGTACTTC. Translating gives CASSYLAGAYEQYF.

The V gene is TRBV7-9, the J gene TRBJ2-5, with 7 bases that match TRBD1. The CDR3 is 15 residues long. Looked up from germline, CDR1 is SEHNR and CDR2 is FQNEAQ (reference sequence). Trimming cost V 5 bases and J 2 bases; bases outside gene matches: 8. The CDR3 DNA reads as TGTGCCAGCAGCCCGCAGACAGGGCGGCAAGAGACCCAGTACTTC. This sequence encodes CASSPQTGRQETQYF.

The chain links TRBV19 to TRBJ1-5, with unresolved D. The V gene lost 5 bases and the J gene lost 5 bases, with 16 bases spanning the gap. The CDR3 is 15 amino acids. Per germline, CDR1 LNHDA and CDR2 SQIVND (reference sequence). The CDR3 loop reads CASSSGERGDQPQHF. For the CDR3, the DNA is TGTGCCAGTAGTTCTGGAGAGCGTGGGGATCAGCCCCAGCATTTT.

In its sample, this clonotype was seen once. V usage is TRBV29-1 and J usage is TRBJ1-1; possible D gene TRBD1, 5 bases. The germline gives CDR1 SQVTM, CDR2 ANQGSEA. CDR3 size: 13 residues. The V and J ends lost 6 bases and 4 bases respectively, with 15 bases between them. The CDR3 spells CSVAGVLVTEAFF. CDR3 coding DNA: TGCAGCGTAGCGGGGGTGTTGGTCACTGAAGCTTTCTTT.

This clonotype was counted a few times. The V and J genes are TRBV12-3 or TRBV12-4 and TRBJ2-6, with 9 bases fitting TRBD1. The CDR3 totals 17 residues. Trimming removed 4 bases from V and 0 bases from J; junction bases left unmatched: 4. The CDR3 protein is CASSSGTGSSGANVLTF. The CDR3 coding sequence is TGTGCCAGCAGTTCCGGGACAGGGTCCTCTGGGGCCAACGTCCTGACTTTC.

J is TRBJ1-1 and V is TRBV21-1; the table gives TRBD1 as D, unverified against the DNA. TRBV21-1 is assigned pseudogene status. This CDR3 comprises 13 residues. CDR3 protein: CARGGTANTEAFF. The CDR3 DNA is TGTGCCAGGGGAGGGACAGCGAACACTGAAGCTTTCTTT.